This note documents a single T cell receptor (beta chain) sequence. The sample holds many counts of this clone. Its antigen is unknown. Base qualities are not at hand, and no much larger clone is one base apart. Other DNA variants within this sample encode the same CDR3. V loses 4 bases, J loses 2 bases, and the germline ends lie 6 bases apart. The CDR3 runs 14 amino acids, cysteine and phenylalanine included. Of the read, only the CDR3 DNA is kept; its 42 bases are in frame from base 1. The germline V gene sets CDR1 to MNHNS and CDR2 to SASEGT. Before undergoing thyroid surgery, none of the patients had been given any kind of treatment. Using T-cell receptor beta sequencing, the researchers looked back retrospectively at clinical samples from patients, gathered between about 2012 and 2019. These data belong to a study of metastatic and nonmetastatic thyroid tumors (dated by TCRdb to the early 2020s). The study in broad terms: Repertoires from peripheral blood and from tumor or nodule tissue samples of malignant and benign thyroid patients were compared.

The method was PCR. TCRdb lists the instrument as Illumina HiSeq 4000. The TCR beta-chain CDR3 region of each patient was profiled by high-throughput sequencing. On the authors' methods: The researchers built a classifier to tell apart papillary thyroid cancer patients with distant metastasis, based on CDR3 differences among clinicopathological groups. The Shannon index was used to measure repertoire diversity, and the Morisita-Horn index was used to measure how similar tumor and blood repertoires were. In TCRdb, the public reads were trimmed at Q25 with fastp and aligned with MiXCR, with productive beta chains retained. The V and J calls were not made by the authors but by TCRdb's processing. In this sample the table shows 11,000 to 15,000 clones, roughly 28% of which occur a single time. Approximately 19% of the sample is held by the ten biggest clonotypes. Here is what the overall study found, with its caveats: In both blood and tumor samples, malignant tumors were reported to have significantly higher TCR beta diversity than benign nodules.

The sequence came from a female donor with papillary thyroid cancer or a benign thyroid nodule (not recorded which). Some clones in this sample may be carry-over from other donors' samples. Rearrangement joined TRBV6-1 to TRBJ1-6; TRBD1 is a possible D gene, resting on 5 matching bases. Sample: tumor tissue. CDR3 sequence: CASSAGPYNSPLHF. Here is the DNA: TGTGCCAGCAGTGCAGGGCCCTATAATTCACCCCTCCACTTT.